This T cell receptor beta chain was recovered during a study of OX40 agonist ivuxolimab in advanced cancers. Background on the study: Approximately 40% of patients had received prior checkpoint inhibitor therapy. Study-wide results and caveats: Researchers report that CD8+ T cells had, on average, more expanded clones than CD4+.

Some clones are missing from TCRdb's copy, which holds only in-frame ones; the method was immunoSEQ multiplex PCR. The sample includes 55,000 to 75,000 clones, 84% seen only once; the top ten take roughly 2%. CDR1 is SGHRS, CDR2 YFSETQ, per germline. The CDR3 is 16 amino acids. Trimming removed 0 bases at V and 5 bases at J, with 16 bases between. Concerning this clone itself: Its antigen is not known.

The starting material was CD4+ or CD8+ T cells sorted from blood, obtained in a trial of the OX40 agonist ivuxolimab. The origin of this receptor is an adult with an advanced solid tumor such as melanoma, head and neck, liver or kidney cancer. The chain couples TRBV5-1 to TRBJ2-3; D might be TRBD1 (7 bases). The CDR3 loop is CASSLAGRGGIDTQYF. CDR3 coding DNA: TGCGCCAGCAGCTTGGCCGGGAGAGGGGGCATAGATACGCAGTATTTT.